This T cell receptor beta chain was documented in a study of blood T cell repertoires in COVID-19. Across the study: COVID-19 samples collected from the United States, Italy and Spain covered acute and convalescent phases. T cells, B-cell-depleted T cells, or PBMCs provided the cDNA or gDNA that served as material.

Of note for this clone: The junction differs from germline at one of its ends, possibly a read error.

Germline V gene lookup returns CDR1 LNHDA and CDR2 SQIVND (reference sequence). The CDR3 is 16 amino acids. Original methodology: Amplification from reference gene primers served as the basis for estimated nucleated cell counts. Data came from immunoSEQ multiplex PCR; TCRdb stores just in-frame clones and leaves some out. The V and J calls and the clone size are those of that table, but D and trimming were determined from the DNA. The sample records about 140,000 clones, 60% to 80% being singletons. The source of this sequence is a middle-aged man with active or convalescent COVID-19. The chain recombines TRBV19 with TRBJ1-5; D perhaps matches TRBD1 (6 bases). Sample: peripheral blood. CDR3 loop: CASSRGIQGSNQPQHF. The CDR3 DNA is TGTGCCAGCAGTAGGGGAATACAGGGAAGCAATCAGCCCCAGCATTTT.